The next 4 T cell receptor beta chains were all read from a single sample in a study of breast tumors, draining lymph nodes, adjacent tissues. Via MiXCR, TCRdb re-called the multiplex PCR reads, giving one row per CDR3 protein. This repertoire shows 50,000 to 75,000 distinct CDR3 sequences, around 52% found once; its top ten account for approximately 18%. The sample consisted of breast tumor tissue. Every receptor here comes from a female donor with breast cancer. Some clones in this sample may be carry-over from other donors' samples.

This clonotype was counted ten times or more. This may come from a read error, since a much larger clone is one base off. The chain has TRBV15 and TRBJ1-2; D is ambiguous. CDR1 is LNHNV, CDR2 YYDKDF, per germline (reference sequence). This CDR3 region has 13 residues. In DNA, the CDR3 is TGTGCCACCAGCAGAGAGAACCGCTATGGCTACGCCTTC. Translation: CATSRENRYGYAF.

This chain links TRBV20-1 with TRBJ1-2, with D perhaps matching TRBD1 (5 bases). The CDR3 extends over 13 amino acids. The V gene lost 6 bases and the J gene lost 3 bases, with 14 bases spanning the gap. The germline V gene has CDR1 DFQATT and CDR2 SNEGSKA (reference sequence). The CDR3 protein is CSAGPVGHYGYTF. The CDR3 region has the DNA TGCAGTGCCGGGCCCGTGGGACACTATGGCTACACCTTC.

This clonotype was picked up a small number of times. The genes are TRBV2 and TRBJ2-7; possibly TRBD1 or TRBD2 for D (5 bases each). Trimming shortened V by 6 bases and J by 0 bases, and 9 bases separated the two germline ends. The CDR3 is made up of 13 amino acids. In germline, CDR1 is SNHLY, CDR2 FYNNEI. The CDR3 loop reads CASRGPGSYEQYF. Here the CDR3 DNA reads TGTGCCAGCAGGGGACCGGGCTCCTACGAGCAGTACTTC.

This chain connects TRBV7-9 to TRBJ1-3; TRBD1 aligns across 12 bases. V lost 5 bases, J lost 9 bases, and 5 bases stayed unmatched. Germline V lookup: CDR1 SEHNR, CDR2 FQNEAQ (reference sequence). This CDR3 has 14 amino acids. The CDR3 protein is CASSRGTGGLTIYF. In nucleotides, the CDR3 is TGTGCCAGCAGCCGAGGGACAGGGGGCCTCACCATATATTTT.